The 26 T cell receptor beta chains presented below share a single source sample, sequenced in a study of blood T cell repertoires in COVID-19 (dated by TCRdb to the early 2020s). Library prep was done by the immunoSEQ multiplex PCR assay. The immuneACCESS repertoire file appears here via TCRdb, limited to in-frame rearrangements. These files lack a portion of the clones; in checked studies, under half of the deficit traces to unresolved V genes, and the cause of the others is not known. In all, the sample holds 60,000 to 65,000 clones, and around 83% of those were seen once. The ten largest clones represent 10% to 13% of the sample. Specimen: peripheral blood. These TCRs come from a man in his fifties with COVID-19, enrolled during active disease.

The rearrangement links TRBV27 to TRBJ1-5, with D maybe TRBD1 (6 bases). Looked up from germline, CDR1 is MNHEY and CDR2 is SMNVEV (reference sequence). The CDR3 contains 16 residues. The V end lost 6 bases, the J end lost 1 base, and 16 bases lay between the germline ends. In DNA form, the CDR3 reads TGTGCCAGCAGCCAAGGGGGGGTACAGAGCAATCAGCCCCAGCATTTT. Its protein is CASSQGGVQSNQPQHF.

This chain joins TRBV12-3 or TRBV12-4 and TRBJ2-7; the D gene is possibly TRBD1 (6 bases). The CDR3 is made up of 13 amino acids. Trimming pared 5 bases from V and 0 bases from J, leaving 8 bases between. The DNA of the CDR3 is TGTGCCAGCAGTCAGGGGATCTCCTACGAGCAGTACTTC. Translating gives CASSQGISYEQYF.

The rearrangement links TRBV6-2 or TRBV6-3 to TRBJ2-5; D is possibly TRBD1 (5 bases). Between the trimmed V and J ends, which lost 4 bases and 5 bases, there was a span of 14 bases. Germline V CDR1 and CDR2: MNHEY, SVGEGT. CDR3 size: 14 residues. The CDR3 sequence is CASSSGLGAETQYF. The CDR3, as DNA: TGTGCCAGCAGTTCAGGGTTAGGGGCGGAGACCCAGTACTTC.

CDR3 amino acids: CASRRQGAYEQYF. The CDR3 bases are TGTGCCAGCAGACGACAGGGGGCCTACGAGCAGTACTTC. The chain uses TRBV3-1 (or the pseudogene TRBV3-2) and TRBJ2-7; 9 bases are shared with TRBD1. The length of the CDR3 is 13 residues. Germline CDR1 LGHDT, CDR2 YNNKEL (reference sequence). V shed 6 bases and J 2 bases; nucleotides not matched to a gene: 2.

The chain is built from TRBV6-5 and TRBJ1-3; D gene ambiguous. The CDR3 length is 15 residues. In germline, CDR1 is MNHEY, CDR2 SVGAGI. V was trimmed by 4 bases and J by 0 bases, leaving 10 bases between them. The CDR3, as DNA: TGTGCCAGCAGTTCAGGTCCGAGCTCTGGAAACACCATATATTTT. It codes for CASSSGPSSGNTIYF.

V and J are TRBV16 and TRBJ2-3; tentatively, D is TRBD1 (6 bases). Germline CDR1 KGHSY, CDR2 FQNENV. CDR3 size: 14 residues. Trimming cost V 4 bases and J 2 bases, with 10 bases left between them. CDR3 bases: TGTGCCAGCAGCCCTGGACAGATCACAGATACGCAGTATTTT. It specifies CASSPGQITDTQYF.

V usage is TRBV9 and J usage is TRBJ2-1; 7 nucleotides align to TRBD1. The junction had 7 bases not matched to a gene; V was cut back by 2 bases and J by 2 bases. The length of the CDR3 is 16 residues. Germline lookup yields CDR1 SGDLS and CDR2 YYNGEE. The CDR3 bases are TGTGCCAGCAGCGTTGAACCGGGACAGACCTACAATGAGCAGTTCTTC. Its protein is CASSVEPGQTYNEQFF.

This clone was observed a handful of times. The chain links TRBV5-1 to TRBJ1-6; 7 bases map to TRBD1. The J segment lost 7 bases and the V segment lost 4 bases, leaving 8 bases of the junction unmatched. The CDR3 spans 15 residues. Germline assignment: CDR1 SGHRS and CDR2 YFSETQ. This CDR3 is CASSDGQVGNSPLHF. The DNA of the CDR3 is TGCGCCAGCAGCGATGGACAGGTTGGCAATTCACCCCTCCACTTT.

This clone was recorded only once. The chain is built from TRBV5-1 and TRBJ2-1, with a weak D call TRBD1 (5 bases). Germline assignment: CDR1 SGHRS and CDR2 YFSETQ. CDR3 length: 17 residues. Trimming shortened V by 1 base and J by 3 bases, and 17 bases separated the two germline ends. CDR3 nucleotides: TGCGCCAGCAGCTTGTTCGTGGAGACAGAAATCTACAATGAGCAGTTCTTC. Translating gives CASSLFVETEIYNEQFF. The variable domain in full, completed from reference TRBV5-1 and TRBJ2-1, reads KAGVTQTPRYLIKTRGQQVTLSCSPISGHRSVSWYQQTPGQGLQFLFEYFSETQRNKGNFPGRFSGRQFSNSRSEMNVSTLELGDSALYLCASSLFVETEIYNEQFFGPGTRLTVL.

This clone appeared a few times. This chain uses TRBV6-1 with TRBJ2-1; TRBD1 is a possible D gene (6 bases). The CDR3 is 14 residues long. Trimming took 3 bases from V and 5 from J, leaving 11 bases between them. The germline gives CDR1 MNHNS, CDR2 SASEGT. CDR3 loop: CASSDVTGHNEQFF. The CDR3 DNA is TGTGCCAGCAGTGATGTGACAGGCCACAATGAGCAGTTCTTC.

This clone came up a few times. This sequence joins TRBV7-9 and TRBJ1-2; 8 nucleotides line up with TRBD1. Germline V CDR1 and CDR2: SEHNR, FQNEAQ (reference sequence). CDR3 size: 15 residues. The V and J ends lost 1 base and 5 bases, in that order; junction bases with no gene match: 6. The CDR3 loop is CASSLVAGGVYGYTF. DNA of the CDR3: TGTGCCAGCAGCTTAGTGGCAGGGGGCGTGTATGGCTACACCTTC. Looking up the rest from reference TRBV7-9 and TRBJ1-2 gives the full variable domain: DTGVSQNPRHKITKRGQNVTFRCDPISEHNRLYWYRQTLGQGPEFLTYFQNEAQLEKSRLLSDRFSAERPKGSFSTLEIQRTEQGDSAMYLCASSLVAGGVYGYTFGSGTRLTVV.

The V and J genes are TRBV19 and TRBJ2-6; D gene uncertain. The CDR3 is 17 amino acids. V was shortened by 5 bases and J by 0 bases, with 14 bases between the two germline ends. CDR1 is LNHDA, CDR2 SQIVND, per germline (reference sequence). The CDR3 protein is CASSLNLRSSGANVLTF. The CDR3 DNA reads TGTGCCAGTAGTTTGAATTTAAGGAGCTCTGGGGCCAACGTCCTGACTTTC.

The rearrangement uses TRBV4-1 and TRBJ2-3, with TRBD2 matching 8 bases. Germline values: CDR1 MGHRA, CDR2 YSYEKL. The CDR3 is made up of 17 amino acids. The junction had 9 bases not matched to a gene; V was cut back by 3 bases and J by 1 base. CDR3 nucleotides: TGCGCCAGCAGCCATCCTAGGGCTAGCGGGCGCACAGATACGCAGTATTTT. Its translation: CASSHPRASGRTDTQYF.

This clone showed up just once. The V gene is TRBV27, the J gene TRBJ2-1; unclear D gene. V gave up 3 bases and J gave up 6 bases, with 3 bases separating them. The germline V gene has CDR1 MNHEY and CDR2 SMNVEV (reference sequence). This CDR3 region has 11 residues. The CDR3 region is CASSFLNEQFF. The CDR3 bases are TGTGCCAGCAGTTTCCTCAATGAGCAGTTCTTC.

This clone has a single count. The gene calls are TRBV4-1 and TRBJ2-2; TRBD2 is a possible D gene (6 bases). V was pared by 0 bases and J by 7 bases, with 12 bases between. Germline values: CDR1 MGHRA, CDR2 YSYEKL. This CDR3 region has 15 residues. The CDR3 sequence: CASSQDSRLGGELFF. For the CDR3, the DNA is TGCGCCAGCAGCCAAGATTCCCGACTAGGCGGGGAGCTGTTTTTT.

The chain links TRBV28 to TRBJ1-1, with a possible D match to TRBD1 (5 bases). Trimming took off 7 bases at V and 2 bases at J, with 11 bases between the two ends. The CDR3 consists of 13 residues. The germline CDR1 and CDR2 sequences are MDHEN and SYDVKM. The CDR3 DNA reads as TGTGCCAGCACCACGGACAAAAACACTGAAGCTTTCTTT. Amino acids: CASTTDKNTEAFF.

V is TRBV2 and J is TRBJ1-5; TRBD1 matches at 10 bases. Trimming took 4 bases from V and 3 from J; bases not matched to a gene: 12. The CDR3 runs 18 residues. The germline V gene encodes CDR1 SNHLY and CDR2 FYNNEI. CDR3 bases: TGTGCCAGCAGTGTTGTGACAGGGGGCATCGGGAACAATCAGCCCCAGCATTTT. Its protein product is CASSVVTGGIGNNQPQHF.

Only a few counts were recorded for this clone. Written as DNA, the CDR3 is TGTGCCAGCTCCCCCGGGACTAGCGGGAGTTTGGACGAGCAGTACTTC. This gives the protein CASSPGTSGSLDEQYF. The chain employs TRBV18 and TRBJ2-7, with TRBD2 identical over 14 bases. CDR3 length: 16 amino acids. J gave up 5 bases and V 6 bases, and 9 bases lay outside the gene matches. Looked up from germline, CDR1 is KGHSH and CDR2 is LQKENI.

The chain's CDR3 is CASSQGGAGALPDTQYF. In nucleotides, the CDR3 is TGTGCCAGCAGCCAGGGAGGAGCGGGAGCCCTCCCAGATACGCAGTATTTT. This chain uses TRBV14 with TRBJ2-3, with 8 bases fitting TRBD2. This CDR3 comprises 17 residues. Germline CDR1 and CDR2: SGHDN and FVKESK. V gave up 3 bases and J gave up 4 bases; unmatched junction bases: 12.

CDR3 sequence: CSASGGFTEAFF. The CDR3 DNA reads TGCAGCGCCTCAGGGGGTTTCACTGAAGCTTTCTTT. The chain has TRBV29-1 and TRBJ1-1; 7 nucleotides agree with TRBD1. Germline CDR1 SQVTM, CDR2 ANQGSEA. Trimming cost V 7 bases and J 4 bases; bases outside gene matches: 6. The CDR3 loop spans 12 amino acids.

The V call is TRBV5-1, the J call TRBJ2-1, with 10 bases aligning to TRBD1. CDR3 length equals 16 residues. V shed 1 base and J 7 bases; nucleotides not matched to a gene: 8. Germline lookup yields CDR1 SGHRS and CDR2 YFSETQ. CDR3 region: CASSLTGTGVGNEQFF. As DNA, the CDR3 is TGCGCCAGCAGCTTGACCGGGACAGGGGTCGGGAATGAGCAGTTCTTC.

The genes are TRBV7-9 and TRBJ2-1, with a tentative D call TRBD2 (6 bases). The germline CDR1 and CDR2 sequences are SEHNR and FQNEAQ (reference sequence). The CDR3 totals 16 residues. Trimming left V 9 bases short and J 6 bases short, with 24 bases between. This chain's CDR3 is CASWGVEGPVINEQFF. The CDR3 DNA reads TGTGCCAGTTGGGGGGTCGAGGGACCAGTAATCAATGAGCAGTTCTTC.

This clone came up a few times. The V gene is TRBV5-1, the J gene TRBJ1-2; D ambiguous. The CDR3 extends over 17 amino acids. Trimming removed 1 base at V and 0 bases at J, with 16 bases between. The germline V gene has CDR1 SGHRS and CDR2 YFSETQ. CDR3 DNA: TGCGCCAGCAGCTTGCTCTTTGTCAGGTCCGCTAACTATGGCTACACCTTC. This sequence encodes CASSLLFVRSANYGYTF.

The chain joins TRBV9 to TRBJ2-3; D is unclear. The V gene lost 3 bases and the J gene lost 8 bases, with 10 bases spanning the gap. CDR1 SGDLS and CDR2 YYNGEE come from the germline V gene. CDR3 length: 12 amino acids. The CDR3 loop is CASSGVIGTQYF. The CDR3 DNA sequence: TGTGCCAGCAGCGGTGTGATCGGTACGCAGTATTTT.

The count of this clone is one. This rearrangement joins TRBV7-9 to TRBJ2-7, with 10 nucleotides matching TRBD1. Germline trimming cut 3 bases from V and 0 bases from J; bases unmatched to any gene: 5. This CDR3 has 16 amino acids. Germline loops: CDR1 SEHNR, CDR2 FQNEAQ (reference sequence). Written as DNA, the CDR3 is TGTGCCAGCAGCTTCAACCGACAGGGGGCCTCCTACGAGCAGTACTTC. Translating gives CASSFNRQGASYEQYF.

V usage is TRBV7-8 and J usage is TRBJ2-2; D call uncertain. V lost 4 bases and J lost 3, with 9 bases in between. The CDR3 loop spans 14 amino acids. Germline values: CDR1 SGHVS, CDR2 FQNEAQ. The CDR3, as DNA: TGTGCCAGCAGCTCACGGGTGGACACCGGGGAGCTGTTTTTT. Translating gives CASSSRVDTGELFF.